This is a list of T cell receptor beta chains from one sample in a study of spatial heterogeneity in lung cancer. TCRdb re-called the 5' RACE reads through MiXCR, storing one row per CDR3 protein. This table holds around 92,000 distinct CDR3 sequences, approximately 12% found once. Specimen: PBMCs, collected at surgery. Every receptor here comes from a male donor with early-stage non-small cell lung cancer. Both conserved end residues are trimmed from each CDR3. D genes are given only for firm matches. Only some rows state a clone size, as once, few, many or a class for expanded clones.

v_gene: TRBV28
j_gene: TRBJ2-7
abundance: many
d_gene: TRBD1
CDR3aa: ASSSPGQGFHEQY

v_gene: TRBV28
j_gene: TRBJ2-5
abundance: few
d_gene: TRBD1
CDR3aa: ASSLFQTGADQETQY

v_gene: TRBV28
j_gene: TRBJ2-4
abundance: many
d_gene: NA
CDR3aa: ASHHNALNIQY

v_gene: TRBV4-3
j_gene: TRBJ2-1
abundance: NA
d_gene: NA
CDR3aa: ASSQGIGVLYNEQF

v_gene: TRBV20-1
j_gene: TRBJ2-3
abundance: few
d_gene: TRBD2
CDR3aa: SASGPPGGGLDTQY

v_gene: TRBV28
j_gene: TRBJ2-5
abundance: many
d_gene: TRBD2
CDR3aa: ASQMGLAGIQETQY

v_gene: TRBV2
j_gene: TRBJ1-2
abundance: few
d_gene: NA
CDR3aa: ASSEGVPFDYT

v_gene: TRBV18
j_gene: TRBJ1-2
abundance: NA
d_gene: TRBD1
CDR3aa: ASSLGQGDGYT

v_gene: TRBV20-1
j_gene: TRBJ2-7
abundance: few
d_gene: NA
CDR3aa: SAKSFEYEQY

v_gene: TRBV28
j_gene: TRBJ2-3
abundance: few
d_gene: NA
CDR3aa: ASSSNGLRATDTQY

v_gene: TRBV12-3/TRBV12-4
j_gene: TRBJ2-1
abundance: many
d_gene: NA
CDR3aa: ASSWRNEQF

v_gene: TRBV4-3
j_gene: TRBJ2-4
abundance: NA
d_gene: NA
CDR3aa: ASSQAIRGAAKNIQY

v_gene: TRBV7-9
j_gene: TRBJ1-2
abundance: NA
d_gene: TRBD1
CDR3aa: ASSMDRVGLGYT

v_gene: TRBV7-2
j_gene: TRBJ1-1
abundance: many
d_gene: NA
CDR3aa: ASSLTRMEGAF

v_gene: TRBV30
j_gene: TRBJ1-2
abundance: few
d_gene: TRBD1
CDR3aa: AWRSRDREFKYGYT

v_gene: TRBV5-6
j_gene: TRBJ1-6
abundance: few
d_gene: TRBD1
CDR3aa: ASSLSAGGSSSPLH

v_gene: TRBV30
j_gene: TRBJ1-1
abundance: NA
d_gene: TRBD1
CDR3aa: AWTSGQGNEAF

v_gene: TRBV10-3
j_gene: TRBJ1-5
abundance: few
d_gene: NA
CDR3aa: AISESDRGYQPQH

v_gene: TRBV7-2
j_gene: TRBJ2-7
abundance: NA
d_gene: TRBD2
CDR3aa: ASSVTSGNEQY

v_gene: TRBV7-2
j_gene: TRBJ2-7
abundance: few
d_gene: NA
CDR3aa: ASSLMLTSAGFYEQY

v_gene: TRBV29-1
j_gene: TRBJ2-7
abundance: NA
d_gene: TRBD1
CDR3aa: SVIGRTGAPYEQY

v_gene: TRBV20-1
j_gene: TRBJ2-5
abundance: few
d_gene: NA
CDR3aa: SAGGQQETQY

v_gene: TRBV28
j_gene: TRBJ1-1
abundance: few
d_gene: NA
CDR3aa: ASSSAGVNTEAF

v_gene: TRBV20-1
j_gene: TRBJ2-1
abundance: few
d_gene: NA
CDR3aa: SARDRVSVNEQF

v_gene: TRBV5-1
j_gene: TRBJ1-5
abundance: many
d_gene: NA
CDR3aa: ASSPDSPNQPQH

v_gene: TRBV7-6
j_gene: TRBJ2-7
abundance: few
d_gene: NA
CDR3aa: ASSPRLDYEQY

v_gene: TRBV28
j_gene: TRBJ2-5
abundance: few
d_gene: NA
CDR3aa: ASSLGQGMKTQY

v_gene: TRBV20-1
j_gene: TRBJ2-4
abundance: NA
d_gene: NA
CDR3aa: SASAEIKNIQY

v_gene: TRBV9
j_gene: TRBJ1-3
abundance: NA
d_gene: NA
CDR3aa: ASSGKSSGNTIY

v_gene: TRBV7-2
j_gene: TRBJ1-6
abundance: many
d_gene: NA
CDR3aa: ASSLDTGYNSPLH

v_gene: TRBV4-3
j_gene: TRBJ2-7
abundance: NA
d_gene: TRBD2
CDR3aa: ASSQESRTSGSEQY

v_gene: TRBV7-2
j_gene: TRBJ2-5
abundance: few
d_gene: NA
CDR3aa: ASRLHAGKETQY

v_gene: TRBV13
j_gene: TRBJ2-3
abundance: many
d_gene: NA
CDR3aa: ASSEKSRSTDTQY

v_gene: TRBV27
j_gene: TRBJ1-6
abundance: NA
d_gene: NA
CDR3aa: ASSLTTVITYNSPLH

v_gene: TRBV20-1
j_gene: TRBJ2-7
abundance: few
d_gene: NA
CDR3aa: SARGSSSFEQY

v_gene: TRBV11-1
j_gene: TRBJ2-1
abundance: NA
d_gene: TRBD1
CDR3aa: ASSSPGTGMDEQF

v_gene: TRBV28
j_gene: TRBJ2-1
abundance: many
d_gene: NA
CDR3aa: ASSALHMDEFYNEQF

v_gene: TRBV12-3/TRBV12-4
j_gene: TRBJ2-6
abundance: many
d_gene: TRBD2
CDR3aa: ASSQGTSSDVLT

v_gene: TRBV6-5
j_gene: TRBJ2-1
abundance: NA
d_gene: TRBD2
CDR3aa: ASGTSGPNSYNEQF

v_gene: TRBV15
j_gene: TRBJ2-1
abundance: NA
d_gene: NA
CDR3aa: ATGLPHNEQF

v_gene: TRBV13
j_gene: TRBJ2-7
abundance: few
d_gene: NA
CDR3aa: ASSSFLSSYEQY

v_gene: TRBV7-3
j_gene: TRBJ2-1
abundance: NA
d_gene: TRBD2
CDR3aa: ASSSGTSRYNEQF

v_gene: TRBV7-2
j_gene: TRBJ2-1
abundance: few
d_gene: NA
CDR3aa: ASSLVGGDSEQF

v_gene: TRBV5-1
j_gene: TRBJ2-6
abundance: NA
d_gene: NA
CDR3aa: ASRNTASGANVLT

v_gene: TRBV28
j_gene: TRBJ1-5
abundance: NA
d_gene: TRBD1
CDR3aa: ASYGSGQGFNQPQH

v_gene: TRBV7-6
j_gene: TRBJ1-3
abundance: NA
d_gene: NA
CDR3aa: ASSSGNTIY

v_gene: TRBV10-3
j_gene: TRBJ1-1
abundance: NA
d_gene: NA
CDR3aa: ATIASPGQAEAF

v_gene: TRBV14
j_gene: TRBJ2-2
abundance: NA
d_gene: NA
CDR3aa: ASSQDLGNTGELF